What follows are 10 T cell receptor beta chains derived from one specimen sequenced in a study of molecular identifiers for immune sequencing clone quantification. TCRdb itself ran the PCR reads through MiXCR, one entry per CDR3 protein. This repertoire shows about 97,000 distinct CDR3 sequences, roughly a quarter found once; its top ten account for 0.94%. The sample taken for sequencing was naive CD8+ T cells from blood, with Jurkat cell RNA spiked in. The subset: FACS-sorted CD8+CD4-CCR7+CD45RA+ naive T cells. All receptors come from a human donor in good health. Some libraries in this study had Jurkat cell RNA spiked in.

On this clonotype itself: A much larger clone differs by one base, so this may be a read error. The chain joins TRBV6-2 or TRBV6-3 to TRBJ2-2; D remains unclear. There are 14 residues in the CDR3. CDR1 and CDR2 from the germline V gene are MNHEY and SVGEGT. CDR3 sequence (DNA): TGTGCCGGCAGTTACGCGGATTACACCGGGGAGCTGTTTTTT. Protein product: CAGSYADYTGELFF.

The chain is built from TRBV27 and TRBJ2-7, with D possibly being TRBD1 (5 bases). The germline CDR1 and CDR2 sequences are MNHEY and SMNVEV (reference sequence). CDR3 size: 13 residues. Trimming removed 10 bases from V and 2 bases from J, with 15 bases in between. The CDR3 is CATAWTSAYEQYF. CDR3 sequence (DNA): TGTGCCACAGCATGGACATCAGCCTACGAGCAGTACTTC.

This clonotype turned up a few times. This CDR3 reads CASRNSQEDHSYEQYF. DNA of the CDR3: TGTGCCAGCAGAAACAGCCAGGAGGACCATTCCTACGAGCAGTACTTC. The rearrangement joins TRBV2 to TRBJ2-7; the D gene is possibly TRBD2 (5 bases). CDR1 is SNHLY and CDR2 is FYNNEI in the germline V gene. Trimming took 6 bases from V and 1 from J, leaving 19 bases between them. CDR3 length: 16 residues.

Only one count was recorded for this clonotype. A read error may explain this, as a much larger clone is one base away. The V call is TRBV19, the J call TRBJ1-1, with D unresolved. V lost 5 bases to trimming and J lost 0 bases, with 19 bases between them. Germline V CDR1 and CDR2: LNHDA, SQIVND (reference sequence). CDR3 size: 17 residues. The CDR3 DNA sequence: TGTGCCAGTAGTTATATGGAGAGACACCTACTGAACACTGAAGCTTTCTTT. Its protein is CASSYMERHLLNTEAFF.

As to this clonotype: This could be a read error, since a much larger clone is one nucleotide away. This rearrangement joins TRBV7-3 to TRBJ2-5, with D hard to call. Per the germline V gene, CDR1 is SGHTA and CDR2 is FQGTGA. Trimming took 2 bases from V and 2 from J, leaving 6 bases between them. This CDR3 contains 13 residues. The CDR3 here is CASSLPDQETQYF. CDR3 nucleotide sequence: TGTGCCAGCAGCTTACCCGATCAAGAGACCCAGTACTTC.

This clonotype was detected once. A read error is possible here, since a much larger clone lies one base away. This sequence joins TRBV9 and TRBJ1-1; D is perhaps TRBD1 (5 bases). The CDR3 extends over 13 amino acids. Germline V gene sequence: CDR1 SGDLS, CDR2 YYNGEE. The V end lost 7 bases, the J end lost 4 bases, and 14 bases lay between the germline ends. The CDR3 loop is CASGPETVTEAFF. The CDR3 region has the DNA TGTGCCAGCGGCCCTGAGACAGTCACTGAAGCTTTCTTT.

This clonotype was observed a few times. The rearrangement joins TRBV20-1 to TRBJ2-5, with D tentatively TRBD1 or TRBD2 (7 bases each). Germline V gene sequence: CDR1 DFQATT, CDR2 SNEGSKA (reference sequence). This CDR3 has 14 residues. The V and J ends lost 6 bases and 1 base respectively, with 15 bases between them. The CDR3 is CSAAGRGGQETQYF. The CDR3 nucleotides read TGCAGTGCCGCGGGCAGGGGGGGCCAAGAGACCCAGTACTTC.

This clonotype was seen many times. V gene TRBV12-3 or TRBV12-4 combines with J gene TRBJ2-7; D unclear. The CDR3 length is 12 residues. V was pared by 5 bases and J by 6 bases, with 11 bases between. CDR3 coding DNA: TGTGCCAGCAGTCAACTATCCCTCGAGCAGTACTTC. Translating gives CASSQLSLEQYF.

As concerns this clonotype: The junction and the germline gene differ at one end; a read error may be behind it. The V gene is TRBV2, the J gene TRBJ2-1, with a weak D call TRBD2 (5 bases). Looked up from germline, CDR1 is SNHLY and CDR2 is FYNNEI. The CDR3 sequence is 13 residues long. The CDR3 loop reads CASSDEGYNAQFF. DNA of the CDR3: TGTGCCAGCAGTGATGAGGGATACAATGCGCAGTTCTTC.

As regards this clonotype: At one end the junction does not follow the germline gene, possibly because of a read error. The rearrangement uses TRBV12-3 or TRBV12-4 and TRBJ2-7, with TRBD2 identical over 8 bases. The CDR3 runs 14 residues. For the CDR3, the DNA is TGTGCCAGCAGGACTAGCGTAAGCTCCTACGGGCAGTACTTC. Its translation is CASRTSVSSYGQYF.